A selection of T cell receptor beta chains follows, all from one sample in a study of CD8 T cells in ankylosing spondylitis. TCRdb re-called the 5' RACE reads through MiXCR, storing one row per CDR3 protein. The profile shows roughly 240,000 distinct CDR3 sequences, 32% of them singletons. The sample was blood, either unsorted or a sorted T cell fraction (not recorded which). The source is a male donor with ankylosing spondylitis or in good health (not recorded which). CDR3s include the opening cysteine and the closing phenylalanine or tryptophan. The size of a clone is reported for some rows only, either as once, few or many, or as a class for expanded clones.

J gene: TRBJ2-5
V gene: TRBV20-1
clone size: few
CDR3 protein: CSALPLQDFSRGTQYF

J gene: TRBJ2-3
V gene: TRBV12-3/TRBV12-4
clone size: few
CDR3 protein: CASSLYSRTDTQYF

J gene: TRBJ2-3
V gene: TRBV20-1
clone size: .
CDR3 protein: CSARSLGSGGLDTQYF

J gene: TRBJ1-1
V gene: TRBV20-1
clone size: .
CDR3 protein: CSARVEAANTEAFF

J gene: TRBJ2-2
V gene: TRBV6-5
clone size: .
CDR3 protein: CASSYSGGAFTGELFF

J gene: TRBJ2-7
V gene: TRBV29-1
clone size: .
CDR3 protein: CSVEGGQGDIYF

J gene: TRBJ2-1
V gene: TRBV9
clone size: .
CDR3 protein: CASSVGDWAQDEQFF

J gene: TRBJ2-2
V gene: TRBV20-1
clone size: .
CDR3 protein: CSARDVWGNTGELFF

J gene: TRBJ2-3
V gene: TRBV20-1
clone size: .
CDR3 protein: CSATAGVPQYF

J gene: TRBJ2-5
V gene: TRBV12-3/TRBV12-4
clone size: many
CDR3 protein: CASTFKETQYF

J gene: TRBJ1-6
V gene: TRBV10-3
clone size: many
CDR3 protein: CAISERQDNSPLHF

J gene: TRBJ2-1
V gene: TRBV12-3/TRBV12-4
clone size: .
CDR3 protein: CASSVTYEQFF

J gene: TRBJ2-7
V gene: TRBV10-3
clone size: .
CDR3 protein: CAISELNYRGHEQYF

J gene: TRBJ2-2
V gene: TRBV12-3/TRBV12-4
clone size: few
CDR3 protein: CAIRKSRSGELFF

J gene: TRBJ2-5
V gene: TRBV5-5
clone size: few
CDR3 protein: CASSSGTAWQETQYF

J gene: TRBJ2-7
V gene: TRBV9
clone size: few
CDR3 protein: CASSVGPSGNYEQYF